The 25 T cell receptor beta chains listed next were all sequenced from one sample in a study of neurological immune-mediated disorders. One entry per CDR3 protein, called by TCRdb with MiXCR from the 5' RACE reads. The data show 55,000 to 75,000 distinct CDR3 sequences, roughly 2.5% seen once. The sequencing input was PBMCs. The receptors come from a man aged 45-65 years with multiple sclerosis.

This clonotype was seen many times. The V call is TRBV7-2, the J call TRBJ2-2; TRBD2 is a possible D gene (5 bases). Germline assignment: CDR1 SGHTA and CDR2 FQGNSA. V lost 8 bases and J 5 bases, leaving 15 bases between the germline ends. This CDR3 spans 14 amino acids. CDR3 protein: CASGGLADTGELFF. CDR3 sequence (DNA): TGTGCCAGCGGCGGACTCGCTGATACCGGGGAGCTGTTTTTT.

In this sample, this clonotype turned up many times. The chain uses TRBV7-8 and TRBJ2-1, with 9 bases identical to TRBD2. CDR3 size: 15 residues. Trimming at V came to 6 bases and at J to 2 bases, leaving 5 bases not matched to a gene. The germline V gene has CDR1 SGHVS and CDR2 FQNEAQ. The CDR3 sequence: CASRATSGTYNEQFF. CDR3 bases: TGTGCCAGCAGGGCGACTAGCGGCACCTACAATGAGCAGTTCTTC.

The table lists this clonotype with many counts. The DNA for the CDR3 is TGCGCCAGCAGCGGAGGGGACTACAGGGAGGAGCAGTACTTC. Translation: CASSGGDYREEQYF. The chain joins TRBV5-1 to TRBJ2-7; a possible D gene is TRBD2 (7 bases). The CDR3 runs 14 residues. In germline, CDR1 is SGHRS, CDR2 YFSETQ. Trimming took 4 bases from V and 7 from J, leaving 18 bases between them.

This clonotype was found many times. The chain links TRBV6-5 to TRBJ1-2; 12 bases agree with TRBD1. CDR1 is MNHEY and CDR2 is SVGAGI in the germline V gene. V gave up 4 bases and J gave up 8 bases; unmatched junction bases: 5. This CDR3 has 14 residues. The CDR3 loop is CASSWGQGAGGYTF. The DNA for the CDR3 is TGTGCCAGCAGTTGGGGACAGGGGGCCGGCGGCTACACCTTC.

This clonotype has only a few counts. A much larger clone differs from this one at a single base, so this may be a read error. The V gene is TRBV12-3 or TRBV12-4, the J gene TRBJ1-5; D not certain. This CDR3 is built from 11 residues. The CDR3 reads CDSSLGQPQHF. The CDR3 region has the DNA TGTGACAGCAGTTTGGGTCAGCCCCAGCATTTT.

The chain has TRBV29-1 and TRBJ1-2; D is unresolved. The germline V gene has CDR1 SQVTM and CDR2 ANQGSEA. CDR3 length equals 13 residues. Trimming stripped 1 base from V and 5 bases from J, with 11 bases between. The CDR3 spells CSVEANRLYGYTF. In nucleotides, the CDR3 is TGCAGCGTTGAAGCGAACAGACTATATGGCTACACCTTC.

At least ten counts were recorded for this clonotype. The chain combines TRBV25-1 with TRBJ1-1; D call uncertain. CDR1 MGHDK and CDR2 SYGVNS come from the germline V gene. V was pared by 1 base and J by 3 bases, with 9 bases between. The length of the CDR3 is 14 residues. Here the CDR3 DNA reads TGTGCCAGCAGTGAATCCCCAGCCCACACTGAAGCTTTCTTT. Its translation: CASSESPAHTEAFF.

The sample holds a few counts of this clonotype. The V and J genes are TRBV28 and TRBJ1-2, with D possibly TRBD1 on 5 matching bases. This CDR3 region has 14 residues. Trimming left V 8 bases short and J 1 base short, with 14 bases between. Germline V CDR1 and CDR2: MDHEN, SYDVKM. CDR3 sequence: CASGVSQGNYGYTF. As DNA, the CDR3 is TGTGCCAGCGGAGTTTCGCAGGGTAACTATGGCTACACCTTC.

In its sample, this clonotype was seen many times. The CDR3 DNA sequence: TGCAGTGCTGGTCCCGGGACCCCTCTCGGTGATGAGCAGTTCTTC. Residues: CSAGPGTPLGDEQFF. The chain links TRBV20-1 to TRBJ2-1; D may be TRBD1 or TRBD2 (5 bases each). V was trimmed by 5 bases and J by 8 bases, leaving 22 bases between them. The CDR3 extends over 15 amino acids. Germline values: CDR1 DFQATT, CDR2 SNEGSKA (reference sequence).

This clonotype was seen more than once but under ten times. The V and J genes are TRBV6-6 and TRBJ2-7; no clear D. Germline lookup yields CDR1 MNHNY and CDR2 SVGAGI (reference sequence). Trimming cost V 4 bases and J 4 bases, with 8 bases left between them. The CDR3 runs 12 residues. The CDR3 DNA reads as TGTGCCAGCAGTTTAACAAGGTACGAGCAGTACTTC. Amino acids: CASSLTRYEQYF.

This clonotype was recorded many times. The chain recombines TRBV20-1 with TRBJ2-7; tentatively, D is TRBD1 or TRBD2 (5 bases each). The CDR3 is made up of 15 amino acids. The V end was cut by 0 bases, the J end by 2 bases, with 14 bases between. The germline V gene has CDR1 DFQATT and CDR2 SNEGSKA (reference sequence). This chain's CDR3 is CSARDPGTWAYEQYF. The CDR3 bases are TGCAGTGCTAGAGACCCCGGGACGTGGGCCTACGAGCAGTACTTC.

The sample holds many counts of this clonotype. The chain combines TRBV4-3 with TRBJ1-2; no clear D gene. The CDR3 has 16 residues. Germline V lookup: CDR1 LGHNA, CDR2 YSLEER. The V end lost 0 bases, the J end lost 7 bases, and 18 bases lay between the germline ends. CDR3 sequence reads: CASSQDPLVTAFGYTF. CDR3 in DNA: TGCGCCAGCAGCCAAGATCCTTTGGTAACAGCCTTTGGCTACACCTTC.

This clonotype has ten or more counts. DNA of the CDR3: TGTGCCAGCAGCGCCGACAGGGAGAACACTGAAGCTTTCTTT. Its translation is CASSADRENTEAFF. This chain links TRBV7-8 with TRBJ1-1; TRBD1 matches 7 bases. The germline CDR1 and CDR2 sequences are SGHVS and FQNEAQ. The CDR3 is 14 amino acids. The V and J ends lost 5 bases and 1 base, in that order; junction bases with no gene match: 4.

Ten or more counts support this clonotype. The DNA of the CDR3 is TGTGCCAGCAGCTTAGCGACCAGGGCCCAAGAGACCCAGTACTTC. This sequence encodes CASSLATRAQETQYF. The chain carries TRBV7-8 and TRBJ2-5, with D possibly TRBD1 on 5 matching bases. The V end lost 0 bases, the J end lost 1 base, and 9 bases lay between the germline ends. The CDR3 is 15 residues long. Per the germline V gene, CDR1 is SGHVS and CDR2 is FQNEAQ.

This clonotype was counted ten times or more. The chain joins TRBV20-1 to TRBJ2-3, with D possibly TRBD2 on 6 matching bases. Germline CDR1 reads DFQATT; CDR2 reads SNEGSKA (reference sequence). The CDR3 is 14 amino acids. V lost 3 bases and J 2 bases, leaving 12 bases between the germline ends. In DNA, the CDR3 is TGCAGTGCTAGCCCGGTGCGGGACACAGATACGCAGTATTTT. This gives the protein CSASPVRDTDTQYF.

This clonotype was seen at least ten times. The rearrangement links TRBV4-2 to TRBJ2-1, with D tentatively TRBD1 (6 bases). V was trimmed by 0 bases and J by 8 bases, leaving 17 bases between them. The CDR3 contains 16 residues. CDR1 and CDR2 from the germline V gene are LGHNA and YNFKEQ. The CDR3 loop is CASSQETVRAGDEQFF. Here the CDR3 DNA reads TGTGCCAGCAGCCAAGAAACCGTAAGGGCAGGGGATGAGCAGTTCTTC.

This clonotype was counted ten times or more. The chain has TRBV7-9 and TRBJ1-6; D unclear. The CDR3 sequence is 12 residues long. Deletions cut 5 bases from V and 14 bases from J, with 13 bases between. Per germline, CDR1 SEHNR and CDR2 FQNEAQ (reference sequence). The CDR3 spells CASSTGPRALHF. Here the CDR3 DNA reads TGTGCCAGCAGCACCGGGCCCCGAGCCCTCCACTTT.

This clonotype came up many times. The CDR3 sequence is CASSFAGELFF. CDR3 coding DNA: TGTGCCAGCAGTTTTGCCGGGGAGCTGTTTTTT. This rearrangement joins TRBV28 to TRBJ2-2; no firm D call. CDR3 length: 11 residues. Germline V gene data show CDR1 as MDHEN and CDR2 as SYDVKM. The V gene lost 3 bases and the J gene lost 6 bases, with 2 bases spanning the gap.

Ten or more counts support this clonotype. The chain combines TRBV20-1 with TRBJ1-1; D not resolved. V lost 5 bases, J lost 8 bases, and 18 bases lay in between. The CDR3 spans 13 residues. In germline, CDR1 is DFQATT, CDR2 SNEGSKA (reference sequence). The chain's CDR3 is CSAPLIGRLEAFF. In nucleotides, the CDR3 is TGCAGTGCTCCCCTCATTGGTCGGCTGGAAGCTTTCTTT.

This clonotype showed up many times. The V and J genes are TRBV4-1 and TRBJ1-6; D may be TRBD1 (5 bases). Germline CDR1 MGHRA, CDR2 YSYEKL. The CDR3 consists of 13 residues. Between the trimmed V and J ends, which lost 1 base and 14 bases, there was a span of 12 bases. CDR3 coding DNA: TGCGCCAGCAGCCAAGGGGGGGTTCCGGCCCTCCACTTT. It codes for CASSQGGVPALHF.

On this clonotype: A read error may explain this, as a much larger clone is one base away. V is TRBV3-1 and J is TRBJ2-7, with 8 bases that match TRBD2. Germline lookup yields CDR1 LGHDT and CDR2 YNNKEL (reference sequence). CDR3 length: 13 amino acids. CDR3 sequence reads: CTSSATSEYEQYF. For the CDR3, the DNA is TGTACCAGCAGCGCGACTAGCGAGTACGAGCAGTACTTC.

The chain couples TRBV27 to TRBJ2-1, with TRBD2 identical over 8 bases. CDR3 length equals 15 residues. Unmatched junction bases numbered 9, after V lost 4 bases and J lost 7 bases. Per germline, CDR1 MNHEY and CDR2 SMNVEV (reference sequence). The CDR3 DNA is TGTGCCAGCAGTTCCTTGGGTAGCGGGGTAAATGAGCAGTTCTTC. Translating gives CASSSLGSGVNEQFF.

This clonotype was seen ten or more times. The chain links TRBV27 to TRBJ2-3; D ambiguous. V lost 8 bases and J lost 0, with 18 bases in between. Germline values: CDR1 MNHEY, CDR2 SMNVEV (reference sequence). The CDR3 runs to 16 residues. DNA of the CDR3: TGTGCCAGCGAAGGCAGTGGCCCCACTAGCACAGATACGCAGTATTTT. This gives the protein CASEGSGPTSTDTQYF.

This clonotype was picked up many times. The chain is built from TRBV20-1 and TRBJ2-1; 11 nucleotides line up with TRBD2. The germline CDR1 and CDR2 sequences are DFQATT and SNEGSKA (reference sequence). The CDR3 length is 17 residues. V dropped 1 base and J dropped 12; count of bases not matched to a gene: 17. The CDR3 protein is CSARVGGLAGGPDGQFF. Written as DNA, the CDR3 is TGCAGTGCTAGAGTAGGGGGTCTAGCGGGGGGCCCGGATGGGCAGTTCTTC.

This clonotype has a count of ten or more. This rearrangement joins TRBV29-1 to TRBJ2-5; D not resolved. This CDR3 contains 10 residues. Trimming stripped 8 bases from V and 2 bases from J, with 6 bases between. CDR1 SQVTM and CDR2 ANQGSEA come from the germline V gene. As DNA, the CDR3 is TGCAGCATCTTACAAGAGACCCAGTACTTC. It codes for CSILQETQYF.